This T cell receptor (beta chain) was identified in a study of blood T cell repertoires in COVID-19. The junction had 12 bases not matched to a gene; V was cut back by 5 bases and J by 3 bases. Germline CDR1 is LGHNA and CDR2 is YSLEER. The CDR3 spans 17 residues. Per the study methods: The assay estimated nucleated cells by amplifying reference gene primers. Sequencing used immunoSEQ multiplex PCR; TCRdb keeps in-frame clones, though not all of them. V, J and clone size derive from that table, while D and trimming were established from the DNA sequence. The repertoire consists of approximately 300,000 clones, with 90% occurring once and the leading ten covering 3.5% to 5%. Clinical history reported by participants formed the basis on which cohorts were assigned. Each exposed participant met a COVID-19 case in the 2 weeks preceding study entry.

This clonotype originated in a woman aged 30 to 39 who had been exposed to COVID-19. J is TRBJ1-3 and V is TRBV4-3; 8 nucleotides match TRBD1. Sequencing was carried out using PBMCs or T cells enriched from blood (not recorded which). Here the CDR3 reads CASSLGRTGSIGNTIYF. CDR3 nucleotide sequence: TGCGCCAGCAGCTTGGGTCGGACAGGGAGTATTGGAAACACCATATATTTT.